Below, 3 T cell receptor beta chains from the same sample are listed, as sequenced in a study of T cell clonality in common variable immunodeficiency. The repertoire was sequenced with immunoSEQ multiplex PCR; TCRdb's copy has only in-frame clones and lacks some. Recorded here are about 52,000 clones, none singletons. The source material was peripheral blood mononuclear cells. Every receptor here comes from a person aged 18 to 75 in good health.

Ten or more counts support this clone. The sequenced fragment ends 3 residues before the CDR3 boundary, so the rest is inferred from the germline J gene. The chain links TRBV7-3 to TRBJ1-2; no firm D call. The CDR3 runs to 14 residues. Germline V lookup: CDR1 SGHTA, CDR2 FQGTGA. The ends were cut back, 0 bases at V and 5 bases at J, with 10 bases in the middle. Incomplete CDR3 DNA: TGTGCCAGCAGCTTAACCGACGCGGGGTATGGC. Translated: CASSLTDAGYG. The CDR3 in full is CASSLTDAGYGYTF.

This clone was seen ten or more times. The observed sequence ends 3 residues before the CDR3 terminus, with the missing tail filled in from the germline J gene. This chain connects TRBV7-9 to TRBJ1-1, with 8 bases that match TRBD1. Looked up from germline, CDR1 is SEHNR and CDR2 is FQNEAQ (reference sequence). With 5 bases clipped from V and 1 base from J, the junction kept 6 bases outside the gene matches. This CDR3 comprises 15 residues. Incomplete CDR3 DNA: TGTGCCAGCAGCGCGTTGACAGGGGCGAACACTGAA. This encodes CASSALTGANTE. The entire CDR3 is CASSALTGANTEAFF.

The sample holds many counts of this clone. The DNA ends 3 residues before the CDR3 does, and the rest of the CDR3 is filled in from the germline J gene. Other DNA sequences of this sample code for an identical CDR3. This chain uses TRBV20-1 with TRBJ2-5, with 14 bases fitting TRBD2. V shed 6 bases and J 5 bases; nucleotides not matched to a gene: 2. The germline gives CDR1 DFQATT, CDR2 SNEGSKA (reference sequence). This CDR3 has 13 residues. CDR3 residues: CSARLAGGETQYF. The DNA read from the CDR3 is TGCAGTGCAAGACTAGCGGGAGGGGAGACC.